This T cell receptor beta chain was identified during a study of shared clonotypes between healthy human individuals. Study findings and constraints: The naive CD4 repertoires of several donors were compared, and approximately 5% of clonotypes were shared.

Evenly divided among several immunoSEQ plates was the genomic DNA of each subset. The repertoire was sequenced with immunoSEQ multiplex PCR; TCRdb's copy has only in-frame clones and lacks some. Found here are roughly 680,000 clones, around 70% of them singletons; the top ten hold approximately 1.7%. It was into CD45RA+ naive and CD45RA-negative memory subsets that the CD4+ cells were split. Trimming cost V 4 bases and J 3 bases; bases outside gene matches: 8. CDR3 length: 16 residues. CDR1 is SGHNT and CDR2 is YYREEE in the germline V gene (reference sequence). Turning to this clone: Its antigen remains unidentified.

V usage is TRBV5-4 and J usage is TRBJ2-7, with 12 bases that match TRBD2. Material: memory CD4+ T cells sorted from blood. Subset in this sample: CD45RA-negative fraction. The receptor was isolated from a woman in her thirties in good health. CDR3 coding DNA: TGTGCCAGCAGCGAGAAGACTAGCGGGAGATTCTACGAGCAGTACTTC. Amino acids: CASSEKTSGRFYEQYF.